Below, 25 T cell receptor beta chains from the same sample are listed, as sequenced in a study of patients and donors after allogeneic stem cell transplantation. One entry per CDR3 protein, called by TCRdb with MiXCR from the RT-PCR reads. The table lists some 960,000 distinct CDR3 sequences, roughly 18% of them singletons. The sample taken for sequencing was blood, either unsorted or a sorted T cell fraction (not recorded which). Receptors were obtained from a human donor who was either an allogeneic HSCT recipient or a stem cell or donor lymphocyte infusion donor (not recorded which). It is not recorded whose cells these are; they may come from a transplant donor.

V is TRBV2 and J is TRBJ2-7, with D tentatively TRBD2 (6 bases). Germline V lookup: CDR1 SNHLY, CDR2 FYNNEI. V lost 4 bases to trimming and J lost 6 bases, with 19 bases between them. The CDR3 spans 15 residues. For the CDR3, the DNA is TGTGCCAGCAGTGCCCGGAGGGGAGGTGAGGGCGAGCAGTACTTC. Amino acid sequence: CASSARRGGEGEQYF.

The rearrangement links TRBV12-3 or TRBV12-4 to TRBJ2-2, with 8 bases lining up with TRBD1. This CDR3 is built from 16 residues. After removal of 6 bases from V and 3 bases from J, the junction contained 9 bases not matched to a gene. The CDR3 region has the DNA TGTGCCAGCAGAGAACTACAGGGGGTCGACACCGGGGAGCTGTTTTTT. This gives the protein CASRELQGVDTGELFF.

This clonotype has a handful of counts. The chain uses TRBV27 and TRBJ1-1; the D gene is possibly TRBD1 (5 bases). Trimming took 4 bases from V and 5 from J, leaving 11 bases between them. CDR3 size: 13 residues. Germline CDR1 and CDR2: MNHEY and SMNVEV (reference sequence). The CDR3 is CASSWGGMTEAFF. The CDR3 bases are TGTGCCAGCAGTTGGGGGGGGATGACTGAAGCTTTCTTT.

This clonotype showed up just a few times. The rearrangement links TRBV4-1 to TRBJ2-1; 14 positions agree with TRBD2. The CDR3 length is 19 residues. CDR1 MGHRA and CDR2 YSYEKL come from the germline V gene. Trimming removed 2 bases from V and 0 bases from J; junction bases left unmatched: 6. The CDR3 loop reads CASSQIGLAGGTSYNEQFF. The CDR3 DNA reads TGCGCCAGCAGCCAAATCGGACTAGCGGGAGGAACCTCCTACAATGAGCAGTTCTTC.

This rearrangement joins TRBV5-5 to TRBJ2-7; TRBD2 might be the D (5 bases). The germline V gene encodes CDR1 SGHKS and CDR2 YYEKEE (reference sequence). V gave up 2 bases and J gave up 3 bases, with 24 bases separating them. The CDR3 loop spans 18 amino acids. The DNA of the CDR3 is TGTGCCAGCAGCTTCTTCCGTGCTCGGGAACTCAAACTCTACGAGCAGTACTTC. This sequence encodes CASSFFRARELKLYEQYF.

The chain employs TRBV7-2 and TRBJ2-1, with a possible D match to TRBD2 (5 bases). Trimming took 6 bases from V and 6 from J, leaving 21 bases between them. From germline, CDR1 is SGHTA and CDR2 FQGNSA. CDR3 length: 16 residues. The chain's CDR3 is CASSPEPRGLGNEQFF. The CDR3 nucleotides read TGTGCCAGCAGTCCAGAGCCAAGAGGGTTAGGCAATGAGCAGTTCTTC.

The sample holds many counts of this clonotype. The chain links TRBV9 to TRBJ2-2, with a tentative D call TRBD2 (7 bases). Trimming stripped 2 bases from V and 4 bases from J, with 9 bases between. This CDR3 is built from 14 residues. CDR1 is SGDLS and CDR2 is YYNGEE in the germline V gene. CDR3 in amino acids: CASSVGGGTGELFF. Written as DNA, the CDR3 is TGTGCCAGCAGCGTGGGAGGGGGCACCGGGGAGCTGTTTTTT.

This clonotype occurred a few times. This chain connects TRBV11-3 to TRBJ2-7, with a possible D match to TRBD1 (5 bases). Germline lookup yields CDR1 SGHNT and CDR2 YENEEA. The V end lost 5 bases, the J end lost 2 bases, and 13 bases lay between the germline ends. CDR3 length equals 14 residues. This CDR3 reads CASSPGPGPYEQYF. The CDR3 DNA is TGTGCCAGCAGCCCAGGGCCAGGGCCCTACGAGCAGTACTTC.

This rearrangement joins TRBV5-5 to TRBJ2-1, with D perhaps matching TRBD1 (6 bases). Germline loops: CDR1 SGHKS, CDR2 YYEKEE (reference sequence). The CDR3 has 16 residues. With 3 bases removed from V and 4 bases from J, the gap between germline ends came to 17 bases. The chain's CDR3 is CASSSLKQGRYNEQFF. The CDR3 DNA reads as TGTGCCAGCAGCTCCTTAAAGCAGGGGAGATACAATGAGCAGTTCTTC.

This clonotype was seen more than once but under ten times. CDR3 residues: CASSLDGARDTQYF. CDR3 nucleotides: TGCGCCAGCAGCTTGGACGGGGCAAGAGATACGCAGTATTTT. V gene TRBV5-1 combines with J gene TRBJ2-3; the D call may be TRBD1 or TRBD2 (5 bases each). Trimming took 0 bases from V and 5 from J, leaving 10 bases between them. This CDR3 has 14 residues. Germline lookup yields CDR1 SGHRS and CDR2 YFSETQ.

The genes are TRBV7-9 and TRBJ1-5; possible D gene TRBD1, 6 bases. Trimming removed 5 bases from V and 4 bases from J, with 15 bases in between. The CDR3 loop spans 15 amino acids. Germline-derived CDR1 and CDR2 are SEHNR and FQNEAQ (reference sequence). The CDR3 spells CASSGREGGNQPQHF. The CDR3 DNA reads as TGTGCCAGCAGCGGACGGGAAGGGGGTAATCAGCCCCAGCATTTT.

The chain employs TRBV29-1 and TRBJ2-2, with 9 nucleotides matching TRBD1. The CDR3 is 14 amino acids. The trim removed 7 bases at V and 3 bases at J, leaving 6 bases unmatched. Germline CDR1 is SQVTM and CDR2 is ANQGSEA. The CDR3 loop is CSGYRGPDTGELFF. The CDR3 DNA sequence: TGCAGCGGGTACAGGGGGCCTGACACCGGGGAGCTGTTTTTT.

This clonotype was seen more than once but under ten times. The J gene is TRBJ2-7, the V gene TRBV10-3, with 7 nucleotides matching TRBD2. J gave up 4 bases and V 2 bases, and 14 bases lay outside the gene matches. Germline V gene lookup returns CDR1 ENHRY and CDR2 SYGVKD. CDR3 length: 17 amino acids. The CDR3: CAISETRPGRARYEQYF. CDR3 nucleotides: TGTGCCATCAGTGAGACCCGACCTGGGAGGGCTAGGTACGAGCAGTACTTC.

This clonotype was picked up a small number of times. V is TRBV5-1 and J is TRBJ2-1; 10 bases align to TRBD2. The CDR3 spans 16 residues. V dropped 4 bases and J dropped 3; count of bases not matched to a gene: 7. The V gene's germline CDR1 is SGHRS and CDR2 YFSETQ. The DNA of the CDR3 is TGCGCCAGCAGCGGGGAGACTAGCGGGCTCTACAATGAGCAGTTCTTC. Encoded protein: CASSGETSGLYNEQFF.

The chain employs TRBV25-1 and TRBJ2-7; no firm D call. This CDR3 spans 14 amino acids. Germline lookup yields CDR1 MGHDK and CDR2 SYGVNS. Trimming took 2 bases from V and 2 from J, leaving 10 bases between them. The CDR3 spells CASSETAAAYEQYF. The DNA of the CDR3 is TGTGCCAGCAGTGAAACGGCCGCAGCCTACGAGCAGTACTTC.

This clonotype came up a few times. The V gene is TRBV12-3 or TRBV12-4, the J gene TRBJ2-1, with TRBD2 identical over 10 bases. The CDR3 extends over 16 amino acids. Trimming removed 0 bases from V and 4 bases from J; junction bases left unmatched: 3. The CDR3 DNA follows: TGTGCCAGCAGTTTAGCCCTAGCGGGGGAGTACAATGAGCAGTTCTTC. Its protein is CASSLALAGEYNEQFF.

In DNA form, the CDR3 reads TGTGCCATCAGTGAGACACCTCCGGGACAGGGGGGAACTAATGAAAAACTGTTTTTT. It specifies CAISETPPGQGGTNEKLFF. The V call is TRBV10-3, the J call TRBJ1-4; 11 bases match TRBD1. Germline loops: CDR1 ENHRY, CDR2 SYGVKD. J gave up 1 base and V 2 bases, and 9 bases lay outside the gene matches. The CDR3 consists of 19 residues.

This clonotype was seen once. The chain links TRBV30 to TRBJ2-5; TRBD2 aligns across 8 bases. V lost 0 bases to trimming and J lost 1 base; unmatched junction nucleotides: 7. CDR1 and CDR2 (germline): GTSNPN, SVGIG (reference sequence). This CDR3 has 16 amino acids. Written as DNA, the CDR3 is TGTGCCTGGAGTGTCGGGATAGCGGGGCCCCAAGAGACCCAGTACTTC. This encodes CAWSVGIAGPQETQYF.

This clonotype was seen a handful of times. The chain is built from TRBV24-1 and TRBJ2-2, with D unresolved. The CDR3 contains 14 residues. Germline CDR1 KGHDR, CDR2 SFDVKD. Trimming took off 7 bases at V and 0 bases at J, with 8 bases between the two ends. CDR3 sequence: CATRSLANTGELFF. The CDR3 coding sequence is TGTGCCACCAGGAGTCTCGCGAACACCGGGGAGCTGTTTTTT.

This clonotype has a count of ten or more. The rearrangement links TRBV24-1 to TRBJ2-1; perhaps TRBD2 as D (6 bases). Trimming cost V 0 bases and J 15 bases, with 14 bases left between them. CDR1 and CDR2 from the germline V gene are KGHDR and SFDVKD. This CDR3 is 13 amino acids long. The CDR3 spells CATSDLLGGSPFF. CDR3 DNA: TGTGCCACCAGTGATTTGCTTGGAGGGAGTCCGTTCTTC.

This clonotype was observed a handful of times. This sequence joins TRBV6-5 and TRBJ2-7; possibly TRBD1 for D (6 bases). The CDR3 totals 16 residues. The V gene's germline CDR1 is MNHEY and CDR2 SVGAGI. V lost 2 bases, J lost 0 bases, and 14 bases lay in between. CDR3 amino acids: CASSYDDRRSSYEQYF. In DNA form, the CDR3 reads TGTGCCAGCAGTTACGACGACAGGCGTTCCTCCTACGAGCAGTACTTC.

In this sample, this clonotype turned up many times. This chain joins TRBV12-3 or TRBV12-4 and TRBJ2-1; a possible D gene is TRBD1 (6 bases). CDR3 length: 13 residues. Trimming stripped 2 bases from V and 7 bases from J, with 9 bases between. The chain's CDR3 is CASSLTGSNEQFF. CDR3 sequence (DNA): TGTGCCAGCAGTTTAACAGGGTCAAATGAGCAGTTCTTC.

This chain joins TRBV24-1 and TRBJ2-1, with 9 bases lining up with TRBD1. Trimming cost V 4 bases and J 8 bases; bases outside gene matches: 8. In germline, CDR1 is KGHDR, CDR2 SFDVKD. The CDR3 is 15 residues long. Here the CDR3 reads CATSENRDRVYEQFF. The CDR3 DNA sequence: TGTGCCACCAGTGAGAACCGGGACAGGGTCTATGAGCAGTTCTTC.

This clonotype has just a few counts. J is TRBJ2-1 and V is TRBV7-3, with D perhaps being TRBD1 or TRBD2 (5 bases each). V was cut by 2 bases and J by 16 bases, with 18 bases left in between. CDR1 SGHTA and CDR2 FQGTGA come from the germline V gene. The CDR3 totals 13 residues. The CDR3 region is CASSLSRGPIVFF. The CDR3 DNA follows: TGTGCCAGCAGCTTATCTCGGGGACCGATTGTCTTCTTC.

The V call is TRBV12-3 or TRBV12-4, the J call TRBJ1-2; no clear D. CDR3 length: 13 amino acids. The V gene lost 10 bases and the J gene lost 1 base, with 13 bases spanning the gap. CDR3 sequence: CATVRPNNYGYTF. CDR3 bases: TGTGCCACCGTGAGGCCGAATAACTATGGCTACACCTTC.